This entry concerns a single T cell receptor beta chain. Its antigen is currently unknown. The source of the sample is a study of T cell responses to AZD1222 COVID-19 vaccine. Repertoires were generated with immunoSEQ multiplex PCR, while TCRdb's copy carries only in-frame clones and drops some. The sample lists approximately 80,000 clones, around 84% occurring once. Points from the study as a whole: At baseline, just five to seven AZD1222 recipients tested seropositive.

The CDR3 runs 15 residues. Germline-derived CDR1 and CDR2 are LNHDA and SQIVND (reference sequence). Trimming took off 4 bases at V and 3 bases at J, with 13 bases between the two ends. V is TRBV19 and J is TRBJ1-5; tentatively, D is TRBD1 (5 bases). This clonotype was obtained from an adult in good health. The input for sequencing was peripheral blood, taken on day 0 of AZD1222 vaccination. CDR3: CASSKEGLNNQPQHF. The CDR3 coding sequence is TGTGCCAGTAGTAAAGAGGGACTGAACAATCAGCCCCAGCATTTT.